This is a list of T cell receptor beta chains from one sample in a study of T cells after yellow fever vaccination. From the 5' RACE reads, TCRdb called clonotypes with MiXCR, one entry per CDR3 protein. The repertoire holds 150,000 to 200,000 distinct CDR3 sequences, with approximately 10% as singletons. The source was CD8+ T cells sorted from PBMCs, collected 15 days after the yellow fever booster vaccination. Every receptor here comes from a man aged 18 to 30 who received the YFV17D yellow fever vaccine. Each CDR3 is given with its conserved first and last residue. A D gene is named only where the DNA matches it firmly. Clone size is shown for a subset of rows, as once, few, many or a class of expanded clone.

abundance: .; len: 13; v_gene: TRBV5-5; j_gene: TRBJ2-7; d_gene: .; CDR3nt: TGTGCCAGCAGCTTGACAGGTTTCTACGAGCAGTACTTC; CDR3aa: CASSLTGFYEQYF
abundance: few; len: 12; v_gene: TRBV15; j_gene: TRBJ2-7; d_gene: .; CDR3nt: TGTGCCACCAGCAGAGATGGTCGCGAGCAGTACTTC; CDR3aa: CATSRDGREQYF
abundance: many; len: 13; v_gene: TRBV5-5; j_gene: TRBJ2-1; d_gene: .; CDR3nt: TGTGCCAGCAGCTTGATATTAGGCAATGAGCAGTTCTTC; CDR3aa: CASSLILGNEQFF
abundance: few; len: 13; v_gene: TRBV6-5; j_gene: TRBJ2-3; d_gene: .; CDR3nt: TGTGCCAGCAGTTACCGAAAGGCCGATACGCAGTATTTT; CDR3aa: CASSYRKADTQYF
abundance: many; len: 15; v_gene: TRBV4-1; j_gene: TRBJ2-2; d_gene: .; CDR3nt: TGCGCCAGCAGCCTCGCCAGGACGTTTAACCGGGAGCTGTTTTTT; CDR3aa: CASSLARTFNRELFF
abundance: many; len: 12; v_gene: TRBV29-1; j_gene: TRBJ1-1; d_gene: .; CDR3nt: TGCAGCGGCCTTGGGGGAAACACTGAAGCTTTCTTT; CDR3aa: CSGLGGNTEAFF
abundance: few; len: 15; v_gene: TRBV4-1; j_gene: TRBJ1-3; d_gene: TRBD1; CDR3nt: TGCGCCAGCAGCCGGGACAGGGGCTCTGGAAACACCATATATTTT; CDR3aa: CASSRDRGSGNTIYF
abundance: .; len: 14; v_gene: TRBV5-1; j_gene: TRBJ2-1; d_gene: TRBD1; CDR3nt: TGCGCCAGCAGCTTGGGGGACAGGGGGCCCGAGCAGTTCTTC; CDR3aa: CASSLGDRGPEQFF
abundance: .; len: 14; v_gene: TRBV29-1; j_gene: TRBJ2-1; d_gene: TRBD2; CDR3nt: TGCAGCGTTGTGGGGACTAGCGGAACGGACGAGCAGTTCTTC; CDR3aa: CSVVGTSGTDEQFF
abundance: .; len: 13; v_gene: TRBV12-3/TRBV12-4; j_gene: TRBJ1-2; d_gene: .; CDR3nt: TGTGCCAGCAGTCAAAGCGGGGCGTGGGGCTACACCTTC; CDR3aa: CASSQSGAWGYTF
abundance: few; len: 16; v_gene: TRBV7-8; j_gene: TRBJ1-1; d_gene: .; CDR3nt: TGTGCCAGCAGCCCCAGACGGATGCGCATGAACACTGAAGCTTTCTTT; CDR3aa: CASSPRRMRMNTEAFF
abundance: many; len: 16; v_gene: TRBV7-9; j_gene: TRBJ2-7; d_gene: TRBD1; CDR3nt: TGTGCCAGCAGCGGAGGGACAGGGGATGCTTTGTACGAGCAGTACTTC; CDR3aa: CASSGGTGDALYEQYF
abundance: .; len: 15; v_gene: TRBV4-2; j_gene: TRBJ2-3; d_gene: .; CDR3nt: TGTGCCAGCAGCCCCGCCGGGACCTTCACAGATACGCAGTATTTT; CDR3aa: CASSPAGTFTDTQYF
abundance: few; len: 13; v_gene: TRBV7-9; j_gene: TRBJ2-3; d_gene: .; CDR3nt: TGTGTCAGCAGCTTAGAGGGTACAGATACGCAGTATTTT; CDR3aa: CVSSLEGTDTQYF
abundance: few; len: 13; v_gene: TRBV6-5; j_gene: TRBJ1-6; d_gene: .; CDR3nt: TGTGCCAGCGGAAACACAGGCGGCTCACCCCTCCACTTT; CDR3aa: CASGNTGGSPLHF
abundance: once; len: 15; v_gene: TRBV27; j_gene: TRBJ2-2; d_gene: .; CDR3nt: TGTGCCAGCAGTATCATACAGGGTAGCACCGGGGAGCTGTTTTTT; CDR3aa: CASSIIQGSTGELFF
abundance: .; len: 14; v_gene: TRBV2; j_gene: TRBJ1-6; d_gene: TRBD1; CDR3nt: TGTGCCAGCAAGGGACAGGGAGGCGGATCACCCCTCCACTTT; CDR3aa: CASKGQGGGSPLHF
abundance: .; len: 17; v_gene: TRBV7-9; j_gene: TRBJ2-3; d_gene: TRBD2; CDR3nt: TGTGCCAGCAGCTTTCCTAGCGGGGGGACGCACACAGATACGCAGTATTTT; CDR3aa: CASSFPSGGTHTDTQYF
abundance: few; len: 16; v_gene: TRBV6-5; j_gene: TRBJ1-2; d_gene: TRBD1; CDR3nt: TGTGCCAGCAGTTACTCCGGGACAGAACCTAACTATGGCTACACCTTC; CDR3aa: CASSYSGTEPNYGYTF
abundance: .; len: 18; v_gene: TRBV5-1; j_gene: TRBJ1-6; d_gene: .; CDR3nt: TGCGCCAGCAGCCCGAAGACGGGCCTGCTTTCTGGAAATTCACCCCTCCACTTT; CDR3aa: CASSPKTGLLSGNSPLHF
abundance: many; len: 12; v_gene: TRBV6-5; j_gene: TRBJ2-3; d_gene: .; CDR3nt: TGTGCCAGCAGTTCGATTGAGTATACGCAGTATTTT; CDR3aa: CASSSIEYTQYF
abundance: .; len: 13; v_gene: TRBV3-1; j_gene: TRBJ2-1; d_gene: .; CDR3nt: TGTGCCAGTAACCGGGCCCTCCGAGGTGAGCAGTTCTTC; CDR3aa: CASNRALRGEQFF
abundance: few; len: 16; v_gene: TRBV7-9; j_gene: TRBJ2-1; d_gene: .; CDR3nt: TGTGCCAGCAGCCCTCATAGGTCGGGACTCAACAATGAGCAGTTCTTC; CDR3aa: CASSPHRSGLNNEQFF
abundance: few; len: 16; v_gene: TRBV7-9; j_gene: TRBJ1-2; d_gene: TRBD1; CDR3nt: TGTGCCAGCAGCGGAAGCCTTTGGGGGGACAGCTCCCTGAGTACCTTC; CDR3aa: CASSGSLWGDSSLSTF
abundance: .; len: 14; v_gene: TRBV4-2; j_gene: TRBJ2-7; d_gene: TRBD2; CDR3nt: TGTGCCAGCAGCCCCACTAGCGGGGGGAACGAGCAGTACTTC; CDR3aa: CASSPTSGGNEQYF
abundance: few; len: 15; v_gene: TRBV12-3/TRBV12-4; j_gene: TRBJ2-7; d_gene: .; CDR3nt: TGTGCCAGCAGTAACTCAGGGATTAACTCCTACGAGCAGTACTTC; CDR3aa: CASSNSGINSYEQYF
abundance: few; len: 15; v_gene: TRBV4-3; j_gene: TRBJ2-2; d_gene: .; CDR3nt: TGCGCCAGCAGCCCGACAGTGGAGAACACCGGGGAGCTGTTTTTT; CDR3aa: CASSPTVENTGELFF
abundance: few; len: 13; v_gene: TRBV18; j_gene: TRBJ2-1; d_gene: .; CDR3nt: TGTGCCAGCTCACCAGAGGGTGGAAATGAGCAGTTCTTC; CDR3aa: CASSPEGGNEQFF
abundance: many; len: 11; v_gene: TRBV13; j_gene: TRBJ1-2; d_gene: .; CDR3nt: TGTGCCAGCAGCTTAGACTATGGCTACACCTTC; CDR3aa: CASSLDYGYTF
abundance: many; len: 11; v_gene: TRBV10-2; j_gene: TRBJ2-3; d_gene: .; CDR3nt: TGCGCCAGTGAATCAGGGGGGACGCAGTATTTT; CDR3aa: CASESGGTQYF
abundance: .; len: 14; v_gene: TRBV27; j_gene: TRBJ1-3; d_gene: .; CDR3nt: TGTGCCAGCAGTTCTTGGTCCTCTGGAAACACCATATATTTT; CDR3aa: CASSSWSSGNTIYF
abundance: few; len: 16; v_gene: TRBV4-3; j_gene: TRBJ2-2; d_gene: TRBD2; CDR3nt: TGCGCCAGCAGCCAAGAGAGCGGGGGCCCTACCGGGGAGCTGTTTTTT; CDR3aa: CASSQESGGPTGELFF